This passage covers 19 T cell receptor beta chains from one sample sequenced in a study of blood T cell repertoires in COVID-19. The table came from immunoSEQ multiplex PCR; TCRdb's copy has only in-frame clones and leaves some out. Altogether approximately 500,000 clones are present, less than 90% being singletons, with the ten largest covering roughly 8.3%. The sequencing sample was made of peripheral blood. These receptors came from a woman between 50 and 59 years old with COVID-19, enrolled during active disease.

The V gene is TRBV19, the J gene TRBJ1-5; D call uncertain. Germline V lookup: CDR1 LNHDA, CDR2 SQIVND (reference sequence). Trimming removed 5 bases from V and 0 bases from J, with 5 bases in between. This CDR3 comprises 13 residues. CDR3 DNA sequence: TGTGCCAGTAGTTATAATAGCAATCAGCCCCAGCATTTT. Its translation is CASSYNSNQPQHF.

The CDR3 DNA follows: TGTGCCAGCAGCTTGGCTTGGAACAGCGGGGGAGATACGCAGTATTTT. It is translated as CASSLAWNSGGDTQYF. This chain links TRBV5-5 with TRBJ2-3, with TRBD2 matching 8 bases. The germline CDR1 and CDR2 sequences are SGHKS and YYEKEE (reference sequence). Losses at the gene ends were 0 bases for V and 5 bases for J; bases not matched to a gene: 8. This CDR3 contains 16 residues. Full variable domain (remainder filled in from reference TRBV5-5 and TRBJ2-3): DAGVTQSPTHLIKTRGQQVTLRCSPISGHKSVSWYQQVLGQGPQFIFQYYEKEERGRGNFPDRFSARQFPNYSSELNVNALLLGDSALYLCASSLAWNSGGDTQYFGPGTRLTVL.

As regards this clone: Other DNA sequences within the sample encode an identical CDR3. The chain recombines TRBV5-5 with TRBJ2-7, with TRBD2 matching 8 bases. Trimming at V came to 0 bases and at J to 1 base, leaving 3 bases not matched to a gene. The length of the CDR3 is 15 residues. Germline lookup yields CDR1 SGHKS and CDR2 YYEKEE (reference sequence). This CDR3 is CASSLAGGPSYEQYF. DNA of the CDR3: TGTGCCAGCAGCTTGGCGGGGGGGCCGTCCTACGAGCAGTACTTC.

V gene TRBV7-6 combines with J gene TRBJ2-6; TRBD1 aligns across 9 bases. V was pared by 2 bases and J by 3 bases, with 14 bases of the junction left unmatched. Per germline, CDR1 SGHVS and CDR2 FNYEAQ. There are 20 residues in the CDR3. The CDR3 is CASSLSVGQGFQGGANVLTF. CDR3 nucleotide sequence: TGTGCCAGCAGCTTAAGCGTGGGACAGGGCTTCCAAGGTGGGGCCAACGTCCTGACTTTC.

The count of this clone is one. The chain joins TRBV7-2 to TRBJ2-5; D is perhaps TRBD1 (7 bases). V was trimmed by 5 bases and J by 5 bases, leaving 15 bases between them. CDR1 and CDR2 (germline): SGHTA, FQGNSA. The CDR3 runs to 14 residues. In DNA form, the CDR3 reads TGTGCCAGCAGCCTCAATCCAGGGGGGGAGACCCAGTACTTC. The encoded protein is CASSLNPGGETQYF.

The chain carries TRBV5-6 and TRBJ2-6; TRBD1 aligns across 7 bases. This CDR3 has 15 residues. V shed 2 bases and J 4 bases; nucleotides not matched to a gene: 3. The germline CDR1 and CDR2 sequences are SGHDT and YYEEEE. CDR3 sequence (DNA): TGTGCCAGCAGCTTACAGGGGAGCGGGGCCAACGTCCTGACTTTC. Residues: CASSLQGSGANVLTF.

The gene calls are TRBV6-5 and TRBJ2-2, with TRBD1 matching over 9 bases. Looked up from germline, CDR1 is MNHEY and CDR2 is SVGAGI. V lost 6 bases, J lost 2 bases, and 1 base stayed unmatched. The CDR3 covers 14 residues. The CDR3 reads CASRDRGNTGELFF. CDR3 bases: TGTGCCAGCAGGGACAGGGGAAACACCGGGGAGCTGTTTTTT.

V gene TRBV9 combines with J gene TRBJ2-5; D is perhaps TRBD1 (5 bases). Trimming took 4 bases from V and 4 from J, leaving 14 bases between them. Germline CDR1 and CDR2: SGDLS and YYNGEE. This CDR3 has 14 amino acids. In nucleotides, the CDR3 is TGTGCCAGCAGCCTCTCAACAGGTTTAGAGACCCAGTACTTC. Encoded protein: CASSLSTGLETQYF.

The V call is TRBV6-5, the J call TRBJ1-2; no reliable D call. The CDR3 is 16 amino acids. Trimming took 4 bases from V and 4 from J, leaving 19 bases between them. CDR1 and CDR2 (germline): MNHEY, SVGAGI. The CDR3 protein is CASSFLSSGGPYGYTF. CDR3 coding DNA: TGTGCCAGCAGTTTCTTGAGTTCAGGAGGACCCTATGGCTACACCTTC.

This clone was recorded once. The gene calls are TRBV5-1 and TRBJ2-3, with TRBD2 matching 16 bases. The V segment lost 4 bases and the J segment 4 bases; nucleotides outside the gene matches: 6. The CDR3 extends over 17 amino acids. The germline V gene encodes CDR1 SGHRS and CDR2 YFSETQ. The DNA of the CDR3 is TGCGCCAGCAGCCCCGGGACTAGCGGGGGGGCCTCAGATACGCAGTATTTT. It specifies CASSPGTSGGASDTQYF.

V gene TRBV6-4 combines with J gene TRBJ1-1; D call uncertain. The V and J ends lost 6 bases and 1 base respectively, with 15 bases between them. Germline V lookup: CDR1 MRHNA, CDR2 SNTAGT. The CDR3 consists of 15 residues. The CDR3 DNA reads as TGTGCCAGCAGAACCTCGCGACTCTCGAACACTGAAGCTTTCTTT. Translated, it gives CASRTSRLSNTEAFF.

The chain combines TRBV24-1 with TRBJ2-3; the D gene is possibly TRBD2 (7 bases). Trimming pared 9 bases from V and 4 bases from J, leaving 10 bases between. The CDR3 runs to 12 residues. The germline V gene has CDR1 KGHDR and CDR2 SFDVKD. The CDR3: CATGGGSDTQYF. CDR3 DNA sequence: TGTGCCACCGGGGGGGGCTCAGATACGCAGTATTTT.

About this clone itself: The junction and the germline gene differ at one end; a read error may be behind it. The V gene is TRBV29-1, the J gene TRBJ2-1; 13 bases are shared with TRBD2. The germline CDR1 and CDR2 sequences are SQVTM and ANQGSEA. The CDR3 is made up of 13 amino acids. The CDR3 DNA follows: TGCAGCGTTTCCCGGACTAGCGGGGGTGAAAGGGTCTTC. Its translation: CSVSRTSGGERVF.

The J gene is TRBJ1-1, the V gene TRBV3-1 (or the pseudogene TRBV3-2); D might be TRBD1 (6 bases). The CDR3 totals 13 residues. Germline V gene data show CDR1 as LGHDT and CDR2 as YNNKEL (reference sequence). Trimming shortened V by 5 bases and J by 6 bases, and 13 bases separated the two germline ends. The CDR3 here is CASSRDRSPEAFF. Written as DNA, the CDR3 is TGTGCCAGCAGCAGAGACAGGAGCCCTGAAGCTTTCTTT.

Concerning this clone: This sample also contains other DNA sequences that code for the same CDR3. The chain uses TRBV5-1 and TRBJ2-2; possible D gene TRBD1, 6 bases. This CDR3 is built from 15 residues. V lost 5 bases and J 0 bases, leaving 11 bases between the germline ends. Germline loops: CDR1 SGHRS, CDR2 YFSETQ. CDR3: CASSLWTANTGELFF. In nucleotides, the CDR3 is TGCGCCAGCAGTCTTTGGACAGCGAACACCGGGGAGCTGTTTTTT.

V and J are TRBV6-5 and TRBJ1-2; 8 bases match TRBD1. Germline V gene data show CDR1 as MNHEY and CDR2 as SVGAGI. The CDR3 runs to 12 residues. V was pared by 7 bases and J by 6 bases, with 4 bases of the junction left unmatched. CDR3 sequence: CASTLQGDGYTF. CDR3 nucleotides: TGTGCCAGCACTCTACAGGGGGATGGCTACACCTTC.

The genes are TRBV25-1 and TRBJ2-1; D is unclear. The CDR3 extends over 14 amino acids. Trimming cost V 1 base and J 0 bases, with 4 bases left between them. From germline, CDR1 is MGHDK and CDR2 SYGVNS. CDR3 region: CASSESSSYNEQFF. DNA for the CDR3: TGTGCCAGCAGTGAATCCAGCTCCTACAATGAGCAGTTCTTC. Full variable domain (rest looked up from reference TRBV25-1 and TRBJ2-1): EADIYQTPRYLVIGTGKKITLECSQTMGHDKMYWYQQDPGMELHLIHYSYGVNSTEKGDLSSESTVSRIRTEHFPLTLESARPSHTSQYLCASSESSSYNEQFFGPGTRLTVL.

V is TRBV7-6 and J is TRBJ2-7, with D perhaps TRBD2 (6 bases). The V end was cut by 5 bases, the J end by 3 bases, with 14 bases between. Germline V CDR1 and CDR2: SGHVS, FNYEAQ. The CDR3 covers 14 residues. Here the CDR3 reads CASSPGGAGYEQYF. The CDR3 DNA reads TGTGCCAGCAGCCCCGGGGGTGCGGGCTACGAGCAGTACTTC.

This clone was seen a single time. The chain carries TRBV5-1 and TRBJ1-1; 8 bases are a match to TRBD1. This CDR3 has 12 amino acids. Germline CDR1 SGHRS, CDR2 YFSETQ. The junction had 4 bases not matched to a gene; V was cut back by 7 bases and J by 5 bases. CDR3 sequence reads: CASGRDRTEAFF. DNA of the CDR3: TGCGCCAGCGGGAGGGACAGGACTGAAGCTTTCTTT. The full variable domain, completed using reference TRBV5-1 and TRBJ1-1, is KAGVTQTPRYLIKTRGQQVTLSCSPISGHRSVSWYQQTPGQGLQFLFEYFSETQRNKGNFPGRFSGRQFSNSRSEMNVSTLELGDSALYLCASGRDRTEAFFGQGTRLTVV.